One TCR beta chain is described in this entry. Sequenced by immunoSEQ multiplex PCR; TCRdb stores in-frame clones only, minus some. The table lists some 57,000 clones, less than 98% of them singletons. This sample is part of a study of technical replicates of blood from four donors. V lost 2 bases, J lost 1 base, and 5 bases lay in between. This CDR3 is 13 amino acids long. Germline CDR1 and CDR2: LNHDA and SQIVND (reference sequence). The chain carries TRBV19 and TRBJ1-1, with D possibly TRBD1 on 5 matching bases. This TCR came from a human donor in good health. Sequencing used T cells isolated from PBMCs. As DNA, the CDR3 is TGTGCCAGTAGTATACAGGGGAACACTGAAGCTTTCTTT. It specifies CASSIQGNTEAFF. The whole variable domain, filled in from reference TRBV19 and TRBJ1-1, reads DGGITQSPKYLFRKEGQNVTLSCEQNLNHDAMYWYRQDPGQGLRLIYYSQIVNDFQKGDIAEGYSVSREKKESFPLTVTSAQKNPTAFYLCASSIQGNTEAFFGQGTRLTVV.